This record looks at one T cell receptor (beta chain) sequence and its context. Its cognate antigen is unknown. The data are from a study of cytotoxic CD8 clonotypes in ibrutinib-treated CLL. TCRdb's copy holds only in-frame clones and misses some; the assay was immunoSEQ multiplex PCR. In the table there are a few hundred thousand clones, roughly 71% of which are singletons. Study-level findings and limits: Sustained-remission and progressing patients diverged in sampling times.

Sequences were derived from PBMCs, sampled after 36 months of ibrutinib treatment. The TCR was taken from a human donor with chronic lymphocytic leukemia.

CDR3 protein: CASSELVSGNTIYF. Written as DNA, the CDR3 is TGTGCCAGCAGTGAACTGGTCTCTGGAAACACCATATATTTT. J is TRBJ1-3 and V is TRBV2; no reliable D call. Germline values: CDR1 SNHLY, CDR2 FYNNEI. V was clipped by 2 bases and J by 0 bases, with 5 bases between them. The CDR3 loop spans 14 amino acids.